This T cell receptor beta chain is drawn from a study of blood T cell repertoires in COVID-19. The germline CDR1 and CDR2 sequences are KGHDR and SFDVKD. CDR3 length equals 15 residues. V dropped 3 bases and J dropped 0 bases, with 10 bases sitting between them. In the original processing: Amplification with reference gene primers provided the estimates of nucleated cell counts. Assay: immunoSEQ multiplex PCR; the TCRdb copy retains only in-frame clones and omits some. That table gives V, J and clone size, and the DNA gave D and trimming. In the table there are over 200,000 clones, around 80% of which are singletons.

This clonotype originated in a woman aged 80 or over with active or convalescent COVID-19. The chain links TRBV24-1 to TRBJ2-5; no clear D. The specimen sequenced was peripheral blood. Written as DNA, the CDR3 is TGTGCCACCAGTGATAACGCGAAATACCAAGAGACCCAGTACTTC. This gives the protein CATSDNAKYQETQYF.